The 30 T cell receptor beta chains reported below all come from one sample, sequenced in a study of CD8 T cells in Susac syndrome. RNA totalling about 0.45 to 1 ug underwent reverse transcription with random hexamers. TCRdb independently ran MiXCR on the immunoSEQ multiplex PCR reads; one entry per CDR3 protein. This sample yields over 150,000 distinct CDR3 sequences, of which around 93% are seen a single time; approximately 0.09% belongs to the top ten. Sequencing was performed on CD4+ T cells from PBMCs. These receptors originate from a human donor with multiple sclerosis.

Concerning this clonotype: The junction and the germline gene differ at one end; a read error may be behind it. V and J are TRBV3-1 and TRBJ2-1, with D possibly called TRBD1 or TRBD2 (6 bases each). The CDR3 runs 12 residues. Germline-derived CDR1 and CDR2 are LGHDT and YNNKEL (reference sequence). CDR3 protein: CASSQDRGPRIF. As DNA, the CDR3 is TGTGCCAGCAGCCAAGATCGGGGGCCTCGGATCTTC.

The chain carries TRBV2 and TRBJ1-1; TRBD1 matches 9 bases. This CDR3 is 12 amino acids long. V lost 7 bases, J lost 11 bases, and 8 bases stayed unmatched. Germline V CDR1 and CDR2: SNHLY, FYNNEI. In DNA, the CDR3 is TGTGCCAGCACCGAAGGGACAGGGAATGCTTTCTTT. It encodes CASTEGTGNAFF.

This chain links TRBV20-1 with TRBJ2-5; weak D call: TRBD1 (5 bases). The germline V gene has CDR1 DFQATT and CDR2 SNEGSKA (reference sequence). CDR3 length equals 12 residues. The V gene lost 5 bases and the J gene lost 1 base, with 8 bases spanning the gap. The CDR3 here is CSARTPQETQYF. The CDR3 region has the DNA TGCAGTGCTCGGACACCCCAAGAGACCCAGTACTTC.

The rearrangement links TRBV28 to TRBJ2-7; the D gene is possibly TRBD1 (6 bases). Trimming stripped 2 bases from V and 3 bases from J, with 14 bases between. The V gene's germline CDR1 is MDHEN and CDR2 SYDVKM. The CDR3 loop spans 15 amino acids. The CDR3 spells CASSLPSGTFYEQYF. The CDR3 DNA sequence: TGTGCCAGCAGTTTACCCTCCGGGACATTCTACGAGCAGTACTTC.

V gene TRBV6-5 combines with J gene TRBJ1-6; a possible D gene is TRBD1 (5 bases). Deletions cut 3 bases from V and 9 bases from J, with 15 bases between. This CDR3 is 15 amino acids long. The germline V gene encodes CDR1 MNHEY and CDR2 SVGAGI. The CDR3 DNA follows: TGTGCCAGCAGTTATGGGAGGGGATGGGGTTCACCCCTCCACTTT. Its protein is CASSYGRGWGSPLHF.

CDR3 nucleotide sequence: TGTGCCAGCAGTGAGGCCCGACAGACTTATGGCTACACCTTC. As protein: CASSEARQTYGYTF. This chain links TRBV2 with TRBJ1-2; tentatively, D is TRBD1 (5 bases). This CDR3 spans 14 amino acids. The V end lost 3 bases, the J end lost 5 bases, and 13 bases lay between the germline ends. Germline V lookup: CDR1 SNHLY, CDR2 FYNNEI.

V usage is TRBV28 and J usage is TRBJ1-5, with D hard to call. CDR1 is MDHEN, CDR2 SYDVKM, per germline. Trimming removed 2 bases from V and 5 bases from J, with 4 bases in between. CDR3 length equals 12 residues. Here the CDR3 DNA reads TGTGCCAGCAGTTTACGTGATCAGCCCCAGCATTTT. It specifies CASSLRDQPQHF.

J is TRBJ1-2 and V is TRBV7-8; D is uncertain. Germline V gene data show CDR1 as SGHVS and CDR2 as FQNEAQ. The CDR3 runs to 12 residues. V was cut by 3 bases and J by 5 bases, with 7 bases left in between. The CDR3 region is CASSFDQYGYTF. CDR3 nucleotides: TGTGCCAGCAGCTTTGACCAATATGGCTACACCTTC.

V is TRBV7-3 and J is TRBJ1-1; TRBD1 is a possible D gene (6 bases). CDR1 is SGHTA and CDR2 is FQGTGA in the germline V gene. V dropped 2 bases and J dropped 1 base, with 20 bases sitting between them. This CDR3 is built from 18 residues. The CDR3 sequence is CASSLPLRGGLSNTEAFF. In nucleotides, the CDR3 is TGTGCCAGCAGCTTACCTCTCAGGGGAGGGTTGTCGAACACTGAAGCTTTCTTT.

CDR3 coding DNA: TGTGCCAGCAGCTTGTATGGGCGGTCGGACAGCTACAATGAGCAGTTCTTC. Translating gives CASSLYGRSDSYNEQFF. The gene calls are TRBV5-8 and TRBJ2-1; the D gene is possibly TRBD1 (6 bases). There are 17 residues in the CDR3. V shed 1 base and J shed 3 bases, with 17 bases lying between them. The germline gives CDR1 SGHTS, CDR2 YDEGEE.

J is TRBJ2-2 and V is TRBV12-3 or TRBV12-4; D possibly matches TRBD1 or TRBD2 (5 bases each). Deletions cut 1 base from V and 8 bases from J, with 8 bases between. There are 13 residues in the CDR3. CDR3 sequence (DNA): TGTGCCAGCAGTTTAGGGGGGTATGGGGAGCTGTTTTTT. Translated, it gives CASSLGGYGELFF.

On this clonotype: Germline is not matched at one junction end, which may reflect a read error. This chain joins TRBV7-3 and TRBJ2-7; a possible D gene is TRBD2 (5 bases). Per the germline V gene, CDR1 is SGHTA and CDR2 is FQGTGA. The CDR3 is 14 amino acids. The CDR3 sequence: CASSLHGGSQSPTF. The CDR3 bases are TGTGCCAGCAGCCTCCATGGAGGATCACAATCCCCGACCTTC.

This chain uses TRBV12-5 with TRBJ2-5; no clear D. The CDR3 covers 12 residues. Germline V lookup: CDR1 LGHNT, CDR2 FRNRAP. The V and J ends lost 1 base and 5 bases respectively, with 5 bases between them. CDR3 nucleotides: TGTGCTAGTGGTTTGGAAGTGGAGACCCAGTACTTC. Its protein is CASGLEVETQYF. The full variable domain, rest sourced from reference TRBV12-5 and TRBJ2-5, is DARVTQTPRHKVTEMGQEVTMRCQPILGHNTVFWYRQTMMQGLELLAYFRNRAPLDDSGMPKDRFSAEMPDATLATLKIQPSEPRDSAVYFCASGLEVETQYFGPGTRLLVL.

The rearrangement links TRBV20-1 to TRBJ2-1; D is uncertain. V dropped 3 bases and J dropped 8 bases, with 14 bases sitting between them. The CDR3 spans 13 residues. Germline loops: CDR1 DFQATT, CDR2 SNEGSKA (reference sequence). CDR3 in DNA: TGCAGTGCTAGGAAGGACCCGTACGATGAGCAGTTCTTC. This sequence encodes CSARKDPYDEQFF.

This sequence joins TRBV20-1 and TRBJ1-1; D possibly corresponds to TRBD1 (6 bases). Germline loops: CDR1 DFQATT, CDR2 SNEGSKA (reference sequence). Trimming stripped 3 bases from V and 4 bases from J, with 9 bases between. The CDR3 loop spans 12 amino acids. The CDR3, as DNA: TGCAGTGCTAGTACAGGGTTCACTGAAGCTTTCTTT. Translated, it gives CSASTGFTEAFF.

The J gene is TRBJ1-2, the V gene TRBV7-9, with 7 positions matching TRBD1. Germline lookup yields CDR1 SEHNR and CDR2 FQNEAQ (reference sequence). V trimming: 4 bases; J trimming: 9 bases; junction bases outside the gene matches: 14. The CDR3 covers 15 residues. CDR3 protein: CASSSRRTGAGSYTF. The CDR3 DNA follows: TGTGCCAGCAGCTCACGAAGGACAGGCGCGGGGAGCTACACCTTC.

V gene TRBV12-3 or TRBV12-4 combines with J gene TRBJ2-5; 7 bases match TRBD1. The CDR3 spans 14 residues. Losses at the gene ends were 4 bases for V and 1 base for J; bases not matched to a gene: 3. CDR3 amino acids: CASSYDRAQETQYF. CDR3 nucleotide sequence: TGTGCCAGCAGTTACGACAGGGCCCAAGAGACCCAGTACTTC.

This clonotype was seen a handful of times. This CDR3 reads CASSFKGQGAREQYF. The CDR3 nucleotides read TGTGCCAGCAGTTTCAAAGGGCAGGGGGCTCGGGAGCAGTACTTC. The chain recombines TRBV12-3 or TRBV12-4 with TRBJ2-7; 8 nucleotides line up with TRBD1. The CDR3 is made up of 15 amino acids. V shed 3 bases and J 7 bases; nucleotides not matched to a gene: 11.

This chain joins TRBV19 and TRBJ1-5; D may be TRBD1 (5 bases). Germline V CDR1 and CDR2: LNHDA, SQIVND (reference sequence). The CDR3 covers 14 residues. V was clipped by 8 bases and J by 2 bases, with 13 bases between them. In DNA form, the CDR3 reads TGTGCCAGTGATACAGGTTCGGGCAATCAGCCCCAGCATTTT. Translation: CASDTGSGNQPQHF.

The V call is TRBV5-4, the J call TRBJ1-1, with TRBD1 as a possible D gene (5 bases). The CDR3 has 15 residues. Trimming removed 4 bases at V and 3 bases at J, with 16 bases between. Germline lookup yields CDR1 SGHNT and CDR2 YYREEE (reference sequence). The DNA of the CDR3 is TGTGCCAGCAGCCCGAGTCAGGGTAGGGACACTGAAGCTTTCTTT. It encodes CASSPSQGRDTEAFF. The full variable domain, rest sourced from reference TRBV5-4 and TRBJ1-1, is ETGVTQSPTHLIKTRGQQVTLRCSSQSGHNTVSWYQQALGQGPQFIFQYYREEENGRGNFPPRFSGLQFPNYSSELNVNALELDDSALYLCASSPSQGRDTEAFFGQGTRLTVV.

The chain combines TRBV30 with TRBJ1-1; 8 positions match TRBD1. Germline-derived CDR1 and CDR2 are GTSNPN and SVGIG (reference sequence). With V trimmed by 3 bases and J by 4 bases, 7 bases remained unmatched. The CDR3 spans 14 residues. CDR3 nucleotides: TGTGCCTGGAGATCACCCCAGGGGGCCACTGAAGCTTTCTTT. Encoded protein: CAWRSPQGATEAFF. The full variable domain, completed using reference TRBV30 and TRBJ1-1, is SQTIHQWPATLVQPVGSPLSLECTVEGTSNPNLYWYRQAAGRGLQLLFYSVGIGQISSEVPQNLSASRPQDRQFILSSKKLLLSDSGFYLCAWRSPQGATEAFFGQGTRLTVV.

The chain has TRBV11-2 and TRBJ2-7; D is perhaps TRBD1 (5 bases). Per germline, CDR1 SGHAT and CDR2 FQNNGV. The V and J ends lost 5 bases and 1 base respectively, with 12 bases between them. This CDR3 region has 14 residues. The chain's CDR3 is CASSTDRGSYEQYF. The DNA of the CDR3 is TGTGCCAGCAGCACCGACAGAGGTTCCTACGAGCAGTACTTC.

The chain combines TRBV11-2 with TRBJ2-3; D unresolved. V was clipped by 1 base and J by 2 bases, with 4 bases between them. Germline CDR1 is SGHAT and CDR2 is FQNNGV. This CDR3 has 13 residues. CDR3 bases: TGTGCCAGCAGCTTAGTCTACACAGATACGCAGTATTTT. Translation: CASSLVYTDTQYF. Combining the CDR3 with reference TRBV11-2 and TRBJ2-3 gives the whole variable domain EAGVAQSPRYKIIEKRQSVAFWCNPISGHATLYWYQQILGQGPKLLIQFQNNGVVDDSQLPKDRFSAERLKGVDSTLKIQPAKLEDSAVYLCASSLVYTDTQYFGPGTRLTVL.

This chain joins TRBV12-3 or TRBV12-4 and TRBJ2-2, with a weak D call TRBD1 (6 bases). Deletions cut 8 bases from V and 4 bases from J, with 11 bases between. CDR3 length equals 13 residues. CDR3 bases: TGTGCCAGCGGGCAAGGGGGCACCGGGGAGCTGTTTTTT. This codes for CASGQGGTGELFF.

V is TRBV3-1 and J is TRBJ2-7; D unresolved. CDR1 and CDR2 from the germline V gene are LGHDT and YNNKEL (reference sequence). The CDR3 extends over 12 amino acids. V was pared by 4 bases and J by 7 bases, with 11 bases between. The CDR3 DNA sequence: TGTGCCAGCAGCCTCGCCCGAGTGGAGCAGTACTTC. It encodes CASSLARVEQYF.

This clonotype has just one count. The gene calls are TRBV11-2 and TRBJ1-1; no firm D call. The CDR3 loop spans 13 amino acids. Trimming cost V 3 bases and J 3 bases, with 8 bases left between them. Germline assignment: CDR1 SGHAT and CDR2 FQNNGV. The DNA for the CDR3 is TGTGCCAGCAGCTTCGTCGAGGACACTGAAGCTTTCTTT. Amino acids: CASSFVEDTEAFF.

J is TRBJ2-5 and V is TRBV3-1, with a tentative D call TRBD2 (5 bases). The CDR3 covers 15 residues. The germline gives CDR1 LGHDT, CDR2 YNNKEL (reference sequence). V was pared by 4 bases and J by 4 bases, with 16 bases between. CDR3 coding DNA: TGTGCCAGCAGCCCCTTGGAGAATGGAGGAGAGACCCAGTACTTC. Translating gives CASSPLENGGETQYF.

The J gene is TRBJ2-3, the V gene TRBV6-6, with D possibly TRBD2 on 5 matching bases. V dropped 5 bases and J dropped 14 bases, with 20 bases sitting between them. The CDR3 has 13 amino acids. Germline lookup yields CDR1 MNHNY and CDR2 SVGAGI (reference sequence). The CDR3 spells CASSPRLTGMGYF. The CDR3 nucleotides are TGTGCCAGCAGTCCCCGTTTGACGGGAATGGGGTATTTT.

The rearrangement joins TRBV20-1 to TRBJ2-7; 7 nucleotides match TRBD1. The CDR3 loop spans 14 amino acids. Germline V lookup: CDR1 DFQATT, CDR2 SNEGSKA (reference sequence). The junction had 8 bases not matched to a gene; V was cut back by 4 bases and J by 2 bases. DNA of the CDR3: TGCAGTGCTATCCCGACAGGGACGCCCTACGAGCAGTACTTC. Translation gives CSAIPTGTPYEQYF.

The chain has TRBV20-1 and TRBJ2-3, with a weak D call TRBD1 (5 bases). The germline V gene encodes CDR1 DFQATT and CDR2 SNEGSKA (reference sequence). Trimming removed 2 bases from V and 7 bases from J, with 7 bases in between. This CDR3 has 11 amino acids. In DNA, the CDR3 is TGCAGTGCTAGACAGGGCAATACGCAGTATTTT. This codes for CSARQGNTQYF.